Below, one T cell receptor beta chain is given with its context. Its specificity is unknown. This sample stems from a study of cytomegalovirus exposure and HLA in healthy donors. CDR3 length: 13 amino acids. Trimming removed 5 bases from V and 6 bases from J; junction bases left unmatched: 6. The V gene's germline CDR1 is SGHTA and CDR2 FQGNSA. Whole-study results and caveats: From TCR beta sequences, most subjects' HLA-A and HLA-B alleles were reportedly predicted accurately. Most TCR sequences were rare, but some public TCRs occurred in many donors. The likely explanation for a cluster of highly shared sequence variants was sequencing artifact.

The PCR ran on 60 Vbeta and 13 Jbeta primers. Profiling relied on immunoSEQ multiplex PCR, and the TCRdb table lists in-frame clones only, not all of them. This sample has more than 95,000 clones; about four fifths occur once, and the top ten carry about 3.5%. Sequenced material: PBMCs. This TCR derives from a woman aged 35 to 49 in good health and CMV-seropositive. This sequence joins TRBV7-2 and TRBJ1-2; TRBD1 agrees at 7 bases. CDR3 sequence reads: CASSREGANGYTF. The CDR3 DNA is TGTGCCAGCAGCCGCGAGGGGGCTAATGGCTACACCTTC. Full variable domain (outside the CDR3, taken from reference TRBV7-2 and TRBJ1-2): GAGVSQSPSNKVTEKGKDVELRCDPISGHTALYWYRQSLGQGLEFLIYFQGNSAPDKSGLPSDRFSAERTGGSVSTLTIQRTQQEDSAVYLCASSREGANGYTFGSGTRLTVV.